Given below is one T cell receptor (beta chain) in context. This sample is part of a study of blood T cell repertoires in COVID-19. The germline V gene encodes CDR1 MDHEN and CDR2 SYDVKM. J gave up 2 bases and V 10 bases, and 4 bases lay outside the gene matches. This CDR3 has 13 amino acids. Recovered Cohort 3 donors showed two negative PCRs, clearance, or symptom resolution. Generated by immunoSEQ multiplex PCR, the TCRdb table keeps only in-frame clones and is missing some. Among about 210,000 clones listed, 85% were seen once. The chain recombines TRBV28 with TRBJ2-2; 7 bases align to TRBD1. Sequenced sample: PBMCs or T cells enriched from blood (not recorded which). The clonotype was recovered from a man aged 40-55 years who had recovered from COVID-19. CDR3 region: CAIRQGNTGELFF. Here the CDR3 DNA reads TGTGCCATAAGACAGGGCAACACCGGGGAGCTGTTTTTT.